This T cell receptor (beta chain) comes out of a study of blood T cells in healthy people across ages. This clonotype appeared a few times. A second about 6 to 12 cycle PCR used barcoded and J-beta primers. Each sample yielded at least 2.5 million CDR3-containing paired-end reads. TCRdb re-called the 5' RACE reads with MiXCR, one entry per CDR3 protein. The table shows 1.5 million to 2 million distinct CDR3 sequences, with about two fifths occurring only once. Each sample gave at least 6 million isolated PBMCs. The CDR3 has 14 amino acids. Germline CDR1 DFQATT, CDR2 SNEGSKA (reference sequence). The clonotype originates from a human donor in good health. This rearrangement joins TRBV20-1 to TRBJ2-5; TRBD2 agrees at 13 bases. The J call may be incorrect, as the DNA end agrees better with TRBJ2-7. Material for sequencing was blood. CDR3 amino acids: CSAKLAGGRDEQYF. In DNA, the CDR3 is TGCAGTGCCAAACTAGCGGGGGGGCGCGACGAGCAGTACTTC.